The next 30 T cell receptor beta chains were all read from a single sample in a study of cytomegalovirus exposure and HLA in healthy donors. It was with 60 Vbeta and 13 Jbeta primers that the PCR ran. The repertoire was sequenced with immunoSEQ multiplex PCR; TCRdb's copy has only in-frame clones and lacks some. The sample lists 150,000 to 200,000 clones, approximately 80% occurring once. Sequencing input: PBMCs. The receptor set was obtained from a woman between 18 and 30 years old in good health and CMV-seropositive.

V gene TRBV9 combines with J gene TRBJ1-1, with TRBD1 as a possible D gene (5 bases). CDR3 length equals 15 residues. Germline loops: CDR1 SGDLS, CDR2 YYNGEE. With 1 base removed from V and 5 bases from J, the gap between germline ends came to 15 bases. The CDR3 loop is CASSVNPQGRTEAFF. For the CDR3, the DNA is TGTGCCAGCAGCGTAAATCCCCAGGGTCGGACTGAAGCTTTCTTT.

This sequence joins TRBV5-4 and TRBJ1-2; weak D call: TRBD1 (6 bases). Germline CDR1 and CDR2: SGHNT and YYREEE (reference sequence). V lost 1 base, J lost 13 bases, and 17 bases lay in between. The CDR3 covers 13 residues. CDR3 DNA: TGTGCCAGCAGCTTGAGGGGGGGGGAGAGCTCCACCTTC. Its translation: CASSLRGGESSTF.

This sequence joins TRBV4-1 and TRBJ2-1, with D unresolved. This CDR3 comprises 18 residues. The germline V and J ends were trimmed by 0 bases and 1 base, with 16 bases remaining between them. CDR1 and CDR2 (germline): MGHRA, YSYEKL. CDR3 residues: CASSQDTSSVSSYNEQFF. In nucleotides, the CDR3 is TGCGCCAGCAGCCAAGATACGTCGAGCGTGTCGTCCTACAATGAGCAGTTCTTC.

This chain links TRBV19 with TRBJ1-4; D uncertain. Germline V CDR1 and CDR2: LNHDA, SQIVND (reference sequence). The CDR3 totals 16 residues. Deletions cut 3 bases from V and 2 bases from J, with 13 bases between. CDR3 coding DNA: TGTGCCAGTAGTATTACGGTGGTCAGGACTAATGAAAAACTGTTTTTT. Amino acids: CASSITVVRTNEKLFF. The full variable domain, completed using reference TRBV19 and TRBJ1-4, is DGGITQSPKYLFRKEGQNVTLSCEQNLNHDAMYWYRQDPGQGLRLIYYSQIVNDFQKGDIAEGYSVSREKKESFPLTVTSAQKNPTAFYLCASSITVVRTNEKLFFGSGTQLSVL.

This clone has more than one count but fewer than ten. The chain couples TRBV7-2 to TRBJ1-6; weak D call: TRBD1 (6 bases). The germline gives CDR1 SGHTA, CDR2 FQGNSA. CDR3 length: 16 residues. The ends were cut back, 7 bases at V and 11 bases at J, with 24 bases in the middle. CDR3: CASILSAGANPAPLHF. The CDR3 DNA reads as TGTGCCAGCATCTTGTCGGCGGGGGCAAACCCAGCACCCCTCCACTTT.

The V call is TRBV11-1, the J call TRBJ2-6; D call uncertain. The CDR3 is 15 residues long. Germline V gene data show CDR1 as SGHAT and CDR2 as FQDESV (reference sequence). V lost 2 bases, J lost 0 bases, and 5 bases lay in between. The chain's CDR3 is CASSLRGSGANVLTF. The CDR3 nucleotides read TGTGCCAGCAGCTTACGAGGCTCTGGGGCCAACGTCCTGACTTTC.

This sequence joins TRBV30 and TRBJ2-2, with D possibly matching TRBD2 (5 bases). V gave up 2 bases and J gave up 5 bases, with 6 bases separating them. The CDR3 has 12 residues. CDR1 is GTSNPN and CDR2 is SVGIG in the germline V gene (reference sequence). The CDR3 DNA reads as TGTGCCTGGAGTACGGGAACCGGGGAGCTGTTTTTT. Its protein is CAWSTGTGELFF.

This rearrangement joins TRBV28 to TRBJ2-5, with 8 bases aligning to TRBD2. The germline V gene encodes CDR1 MDHEN and CDR2 SYDVKM. CDR3 length: 15 amino acids. The J segment lost 3 bases and the V segment lost 4 bases, leaving 7 bases of the junction unmatched. Written as DNA, the CDR3 is TGTGCCAGCAGTTCTTCCTCAGCGGGGGAAGAGACCCAGTACTTC. It is translated as CASSSSSAGEETQYF.

Remarks on this clone: The same CDR3 is also encoded by other DNA sequences in this sample. The rearrangement uses TRBV19 and TRBJ2-6; D is unresolved. Trimming shortened V by 1 base and J by 1 base, and 5 bases separated the two germline ends. The V gene's germline CDR1 is LNHDA and CDR2 SQIVND (reference sequence). The CDR3 is 15 residues long. The CDR3 region has the DNA TGTGCCAGTAGTATAGGCGGTTCTGGGGCCAACGTCCTGACTTTC. Protein sequence: CASSIGGSGANVLTF.

The rearrangement links TRBV7-9 to TRBJ1-2; D possibly corresponds to TRBD1 (6 bases). The CDR3 has 12 amino acids. CDR1 SEHNR and CDR2 FQNEAQ come from the germline V gene (reference sequence). V shed 7 bases and J shed 0 bases, with 6 bases lying between them. DNA of the CDR3: TGTGCCAGCACAGGGGCTAACTATGGCTACACCTTC. This translates into CASTGANYGYTF.

This chain joins TRBV5-6 and TRBJ2-1; 8 nucleotides align to TRBD2. This CDR3 has 17 residues. The germline V gene encodes CDR1 SGHDT and CDR2 YYEEEE. Trimming removed 7 bases from V and 1 base from J; junction bases left unmatched: 13. This chain's CDR3 is CASARNLQRGSYNEQFF. The CDR3 DNA follows: TGTGCCAGCGCCCGGAATTTGCAGCGGGGGTCCTACAATGAGCAGTTCTTC.

The V and J genes are TRBV10-3 and TRBJ2-2, with 10 nucleotides matching TRBD1. V gave up 4 bases and J gave up 0 bases; unmatched junction bases: 5. Germline lookup yields CDR1 ENHRY and CDR2 SYGVKD. The CDR3 consists of 17 residues. CDR3 loop: CAISGRDRGANTGELFF. CDR3 nucleotide sequence: TGTGCCATCAGTGGTCGGGACAGGGGAGCGAACACCGGGGAGCTGTTTTTT.

The V and J genes are TRBV7-2 and TRBJ1-3; D call uncertain. Trimming pared 3 bases from V and 7 bases from J, leaving 13 bases between. Germline loops: CDR1 SGHTA, CDR2 FQGNSA. The CDR3 is 14 amino acids. The CDR3 coding sequence is TGTGCCAGCAGCTTCTTCGGGGAAGGGAACACCATATATTTT. This gives the protein CASSFFGEGNTIYF.

Comments on this clone: The junction and the germline gene differ at one end; a read error may be behind it. J is TRBJ2-5 and V is TRBV7-7; 8 bases are shared with TRBD2. Germline CDR1 reads SSHAT; CDR2 reads FNYEAQ (reference sequence). CDR3 size: 17 residues. CDR3 DNA: TGTGCTAGCAGCAGATACCCTCAGCGGGGGTCTCAAGAGACCCAGTACTTC. As protein: CASSRYPQRGSQETQYF. Combining the CDR3 with reference TRBV7-7 and TRBJ2-5 gives the whole variable domain GAGVSQSPRYKVTKRGQDVTLRCDPISSHATLYWYQQALGQGPEFLTYFNYEAQPDKSGLPSDRFSAERPEGSISTLTIQRTEQRDSAMYRCASSRYPQRGSQETQYFGPGTRLLVL.

This clone was picked up a small number of times. The chain has TRBV6-1 and TRBJ2-7; 7 bases align to TRBD1. The CDR3 is made up of 13 amino acids. The V segment lost 6 bases and the J segment 2 bases; nucleotides outside the gene matches: 4. CDR1 is MNHNS, CDR2 SASEGT, per germline. The CDR3 sequence is CASRQGGPYEQYF. In DNA form, the CDR3 reads TGTGCCAGCAGACAAGGGGGCCCCTACGAGCAGTACTTC.

This chain connects TRBV6-5 to TRBJ2-7; a weak D match, TRBD1 (6 bases). Germline CDR1 and CDR2: MNHEY and SVGAGI. Trimming removed 7 bases from V and 5 bases from J, with 21 bases in between. There are 15 residues in the CDR3. The CDR3 nucleotides read TGTGCCAGCACCGCCGGGTCAGGGGCGGTTGACGAGCAGTACTTC. Translation gives CASTAGSGAVDEQYF.

The V gene is TRBV7-9, the J gene TRBJ2-3, with 10 bases aligning to TRBD2. The germline CDR1 and CDR2 sequences are SEHNR and FQNEAQ (reference sequence). This CDR3 contains 16 residues. V was clipped by 3 bases and J by 4 bases; unmatched bases: 7. In nucleotides, the CDR3 is TGTGCCAGCAGCTTCGGCAGCGGGGGGGGCCCAGATACGCAGTATTTT. It is translated as CASSFGSGGGPDTQYF.

The CDR3 here is CASSYSSGGYNEQFF. Written as DNA, the CDR3 is TGTGCCAGCAGTTACTCAAGCGGGGGGTACAATGAGCAGTTCTTC. V gene TRBV6-6 combines with J gene TRBJ2-1; 9 bases line up with TRBD2. This CDR3 region has 15 residues. V shed 0 bases, J shed 4 bases, and the junction held 1 base outside the gene matches. Per the germline V gene, CDR1 is MNHNY and CDR2 is SVGAGI (reference sequence).

The rearrangement joins TRBV4-1 to TRBJ2-5; 9 nucleotides agree with TRBD1. This CDR3 comprises 15 residues. Germline V gene sequence: CDR1 MGHRA, CDR2 YSYEKL. Trimming at V came to 1 base and at J to 6 bases, leaving 6 bases not matched to a gene. The CDR3 sequence: CASSQGVGQGKTQYF. The CDR3 DNA reads as TGCGCCAGCAGCCAAGGGGTAGGACAGGGGAAGACCCAGTACTTC.

This clone was observed a single time. The chain recombines TRBV6-4 with TRBJ2-6; D not certain. CDR1 MRHNA and CDR2 SNTAGT come from the germline V gene. The CDR3 is 17 residues long. V was pared by 0 bases and J by 0 bases, with 9 bases between. The CDR3 DNA reads TGTGCCAGCAGTGACTCGAACGGAGACTCTGGGGCCAACGTCCTGACTTTC. Translated: CASSDSNGDSGANVLTF.

The chain couples TRBV4-1 to TRBJ1-4; a possible D gene is TRBD1 (6 bases). The CDR3 sequence is 20 residues long. Deletions cut 2 bases from V and 8 bases from J, with 30 bases between. Germline V gives CDR1 MGHRA, CDR2 YSYEKL. CDR3 in amino acids: CASSQPTGGGAQGIREKLFF. The CDR3 DNA reads as TGCGCCAGCAGCCAACCCACCGGAGGGGGGGCGCAGGGTATTCGGGAAAAACTGTTTTTT.

This chain connects TRBV11-3 to TRBJ2-2; 10 nucleotides align to TRBD2. There are 15 residues in the CDR3. Looked up from germline, CDR1 is SGHNT and CDR2 is YENEEA. V shed 2 bases and J 7 bases; nucleotides not matched to a gene: 4. In DNA, the CDR3 is TGTGCCAGCAGCTTAAGCCGACTAGCGGGCGGGGAGCTGTTTTTT. Amino acids: CASSLSRLAGGELFF.

This sequence joins TRBV6-1 and TRBJ1-6, with D perhaps TRBD1 (5 bases). The CDR3 length is 13 residues. V was pared by 6 bases and J by 8 bases, with 11 bases between. Per the germline V gene, CDR1 is MNHNS and CDR2 is SASEGT. The CDR3 here is CASRRGGDSPLHF. The CDR3 DNA reads as TGTGCCAGCAGGCGGGGGGGGGATTCACCCCTCCACTTT.

This chain links TRBV6-5 with TRBJ1-4; 9 bases are shared with TRBD1. Germline trimming cut 2 bases from V and 13 bases from J; bases unmatched to any gene: 11. CDR1 MNHEY and CDR2 SVGAGI come from the germline V gene. This CDR3 region has 15 residues. As DNA, the CDR3 is TGTGCCAGCAGTTACCGGACACAGGGGGCCCGATTACTGTTTTTT. Encoded protein: CASSYRTQGARLLFF.

The chain joins TRBV5-6 to TRBJ2-1; 10 nucleotides match TRBD2. The CDR3 contains 17 residues. The germline V gene has CDR1 SGHDT and CDR2 YYEEEE. The trim removed 0 bases at V and 7 bases at J, leaving 10 bases unmatched. The CDR3 protein is CASSLASGGVLINEQFF. The CDR3 bases are TGTGCCAGCAGCTTGGCCAGCGGGGGGGTCTTGATTAATGAGCAGTTCTTC.

The gene calls are TRBV6-5 and TRBJ1-1, with 7 bases identical to TRBD1. V was pared by 7 bases and J by 12 bases, with 8 bases of the junction left unmatched. The germline V gene encodes CDR1 MNHEY and CDR2 SVGAGI. The CDR3 totals 11 residues. The CDR3 spells CASTRTGATFF. The DNA for the CDR3 is TGTGCCAGCACCCGTACAGGGGCGACTTTCTTT.

The chain has TRBV9 and TRBJ1-2, with D unclear. The V and J ends lost 4 bases and 8 bases respectively, with 12 bases between them. This CDR3 region has 12 residues. Germline CDR1 and CDR2: SGDLS and YYNGEE. CDR3 sequence: CASSPHEEGYTF. CDR3 coding DNA: TGTGCCAGCAGCCCCCACGAGGAGGGCTACACCTTC.

The V gene is TRBV27, the J gene TRBJ2-7, with TRBD1 identical over 7 bases. Germline CDR1 is MNHEY and CDR2 is SMNVEV (reference sequence). After removal of 5 bases from V and 3 bases from J, the junction contained 7 bases not matched to a gene. The CDR3 consists of 14 residues. Written as DNA, the CDR3 is TGTGCCAGCAGTCCAGGACAGGCTAGCTACGAGCAGTACTTC. Translated, it gives CASSPGQASYEQYF.

J is TRBJ1-1 and V is TRBV18; the D is unclear. V lost 3 bases to trimming and J lost 7 bases, with 12 bases between them. The CDR3 contains 13 residues. Germline lookup yields CDR1 KGHSH and CDR2 LQKENI. CDR3 sequence (DNA): TGTGCCAGCTCACCTTTTGAGGGTTTTGAAGCTTTCTTT. Translating it yields CASSPFEGFEAFF.

Details on this clone: The sample has other DNA sequences that encode this CDR3 too. The chain couples TRBV19 to TRBJ1-1; D unresolved. The germline V gene encodes CDR1 LNHDA and CDR2 SQIVND (reference sequence). The CDR3 is 13 amino acids. V was pared by 3 bases and J by 1 base, with 6 bases between. The CDR3, as DNA: TGTGCCAGTAGTATCGGTCCGAACACTGAAGCTTTCTTT. Translating it yields CASSIGPNTEAFF.